This T cell receptor (beta chain) was obtained from a study of blood T cell repertoires in COVID-19. Up to 2 weeks before entering the study, exposed participants had met a COVID-19 case. CDR3 length equals 15 residues. Germline V CDR1 and CDR2: LGHNA, YSLEER. J gave up 6 bases and V 4 bases, and 7 bases lay outside the gene matches. The protocol was immunoSEQ multiplex PCR, while the TCRdb copy is restricted to in-frame clones and leaves out a portion. The repertoire holds some 150,000 clones, with 84% as singletons. The specimen was PBMCs or T cells enriched from blood (not recorded which). The genes are TRBV4-3 and TRBJ1-5; 9 bases align to TRBD1. The sequence derives from a woman in her fifties or sixties who had been exposed to COVID-19. Written as DNA, the CDR3 is TGCGCCAGCAGCCGCAACACAGGGGGCGGTCAGCCCCAGCATTTT. Protein sequence: CASSRNTGGGQPQHF.